The text below deals with one T cell receptor (beta chain). These data are taken from a study of PD-1 blockade in classical Hodgkin lymphoma. CDR1 and CDR2 (germline): SGHTA, FQGTGA. The CDR3 length is 14 residues. V gave up 5 bases and J gave up 4 bases; unmatched junction bases: 6. Only in-frame clones appear in the TCRdb table, and some are missing; sequencing was by immunoSEQ multiplex PCR. In the table there are about 30,000 clones, around 67% of which are singletons. Every patient was affected by relapse after autologous stem cell transplantation, while exposure to brentuximab vedotin was not uniform.

This clonotype originated in a human donor with classical Hodgkin lymphoma. Specimen: peripheral blood mononuclear cells (PBMCs), collected before the second cycle of nivolumab. The genes are TRBV7-3 and TRBJ2-3; 7 bases agree with TRBD1. The DNA of the CDR3 is TGTGCCAGCAGCAAGGACAGGACCGCAGATACGCAGTATTTT. This codes for CASSKDRTADTQYF.